This entry describes one T cell receptor beta chain. As yet, its antigen is unknown. Noted time point: patch test 1, 2 weeks after DPC sensitization. Treatment described: therapeutic diphenylcyclopropenone sensitization with weekly scalp DPC. The record originates from a study of human T cells and chemical hapten exposure. General study points: High-frequency TCRs, those above 1 in 1000, stayed the same after DPC sensitization.

Each CDR3 protein is one row after TCRdb ran MiXCR on the RACE reads. The sample carries 84,000 or so distinct CDR3 sequences, about 10% recorded once. With 5 bases clipped from V and 1 base from J, the junction kept 2 bases outside the gene matches. The CDR3 contains 14 residues. The germline CDR1 and CDR2 sequences are DFQATT and SNEGSKA (reference sequence). The chain employs TRBV20-1 and TRBJ2-7; TRBD2 agrees at 13 bases. The material sequenced was whole blood, taken in connection with sensitization to the hapten diphenylcyclopropenone (DPC). This receptor was obtained from a man in his forties with alopecia areata. Some clones in this sample may be carry-over from other donors' samples. The CDR3 sequence is CSAVTSGRSYEQYF. CDR3 nucleotides: TGCAGTGCTGTGACTAGCGGGAGGTCCTACGAGCAGTACTTC.